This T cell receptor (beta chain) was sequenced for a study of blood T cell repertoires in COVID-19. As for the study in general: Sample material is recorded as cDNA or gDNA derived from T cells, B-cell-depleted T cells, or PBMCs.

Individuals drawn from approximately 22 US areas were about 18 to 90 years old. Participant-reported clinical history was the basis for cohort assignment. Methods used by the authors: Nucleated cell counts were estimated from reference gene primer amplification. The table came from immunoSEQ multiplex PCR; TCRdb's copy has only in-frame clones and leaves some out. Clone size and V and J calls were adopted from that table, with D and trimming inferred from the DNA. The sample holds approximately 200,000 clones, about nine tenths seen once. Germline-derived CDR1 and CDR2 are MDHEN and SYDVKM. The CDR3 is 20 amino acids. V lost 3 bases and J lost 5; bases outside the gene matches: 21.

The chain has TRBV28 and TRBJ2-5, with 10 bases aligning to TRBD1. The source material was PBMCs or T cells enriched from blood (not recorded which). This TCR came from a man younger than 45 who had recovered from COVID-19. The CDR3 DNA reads TGTGCCAGCAGTTTTAATCGGGGGACAGGGGTGATTAACGTTGGGGAGACCCAGTACTTC. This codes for CASSFNRGTGVINVGETQYF.